These 8 T cell receptor beta chains came from one sample sequenced in a study of blood T cell repertoires in COVID-19. TCRdb's copy holds only in-frame clones and misses some; the assay was immunoSEQ multiplex PCR. The repertoire includes approximately 210,000 clones, 88% of them detected once, and under 2% sits in the top ten. Material for sequencing was peripheral blood. The receptor source for this set is a man in his sixties or seventies with acute or convalescent COVID-19.

V usage is TRBV6-2 or TRBV6-3 and J usage is TRBJ1-4; the D gene is possibly TRBD1 (5 bases). This CDR3 has 14 residues. CDR1 is MNHEY, CDR2 SVGEGT, per germline. Trimming removed 6 bases from V and 4 bases from J, with 12 bases in between. The CDR3 region is CASSLDTYNEKLFF. The CDR3 DNA follows: TGTGCCAGCAGCCTGGACACCTATAATGAAAAACTGTTTTTT.

The chain couples TRBV5-8 to TRBJ1-5, with no clear D. V lost 0 bases to trimming and J lost 2 bases, with 9 bases between them. The CDR3 runs to 15 residues. Germline values: CDR1 SGHTS, CDR2 YDEGEE. The CDR3 region has the DNA TGTGCCAGCAGCTTGGGGATTCGGGGCAATCAGCCCCAGCATTTT. Translation gives CASSLGIRGNQPQHF.

The CDR3 DNA is TGTGCCATCAGTGAGCCTGTTGACAGGGAAGCTGGAAACACCATATATTTT. Encoded protein: CAISEPVDREAGNTIYF. The V call is TRBV10-3, the J call TRBJ1-3; 7 nucleotides match TRBD1. This CDR3 comprises 17 residues. With V trimmed by 2 bases and J by 2 bases, 9 bases remained unmatched. Germline-derived CDR1 and CDR2 are ENHRY and SYGVKD.

The CDR3 sequence: CASSLAVNTEAFF. As DNA, the CDR3 is TGTGCCAGCAGCTTAGCTGTGAACACTGAAGCTTTCTTT. The J gene is TRBJ1-1, the V gene TRBV11-2; D gene uncertain. There are 13 residues in the CDR3. The germline V and J ends were trimmed by 1 base and 0 bases, with 3 bases remaining between them. Germline V lookup: CDR1 SGHAT, CDR2 FQNNGV.

The CDR3 DNA reads TGTGCCAGCTCCCCCGGGACAGGGATGACCGGGGAGCTGTTTTTT. This translates into CASSPGTGMTGELFF. The J gene is TRBJ2-2, the V gene TRBV7-9, with 9 positions matching TRBD1. Germline V gene lookup returns CDR1 SEHNR and CDR2 FQNEAQ (reference sequence). V gave up 8 bases and J gave up 5 bases; unmatched junction bases: 9. The CDR3 runs to 15 residues.

The rearrangement uses TRBV5-4 and TRBJ1-1; a possible D gene is TRBD1 (5 bases). The CDR3 covers 15 residues. The V gene lost 0 bases and the J gene lost 3 bases, with 12 bases spanning the gap. The germline gives CDR1 SGHNT, CDR2 YYREEE (reference sequence). This chain's CDR3 is CASSLEGPGDTEAFF. The CDR3 DNA follows: TGTGCCAGCAGCTTGGAGGGGCCTGGGGACACTGAAGCTTTCTTT.

The chain couples TRBV7-9 to TRBJ2-3, with TRBD2 as a possible D gene (6 bases). The germline gives CDR1 SEHNR, CDR2 FQNEAQ (reference sequence). The CDR3 consists of 14 residues. Deletions cut 4 bases from V and 3 bases from J, with 11 bases between. CDR3 amino acids: CASSSRERTDTQYF. The CDR3 coding sequence is TGTGCCAGCAGCTCCCGGGAGAGGACAGATACGCAGTATTTT. Complete variable domain (other parts from reference TRBV7-9 and TRBJ2-3): DTGVSQNPRHKITKRGQNVTFRCDPISEHNRLYWYRQTLGQGPEFLTYFQNEAQLEKSRLLSDRFSAERPKGSFSTLEIQRTEQGDSAMYLCASSSRERTDTQYFGPGTRLTVL.

The rearrangement links TRBV5-6 to TRBJ1-1; D is possibly TRBD1 (5 bases). This CDR3 has 14 residues. The germline CDR1 and CDR2 sequences are SGHDT and YYEEEE. The ends were cut back, 1 base at V and 4 bases at J, with 11 bases in the middle. Here the CDR3 DNA reads TGTGCCAGCAGCTTGCAGGGTTGGGGCACTGAAGCTTTCTTT. Its protein is CASSLQGWGTEAFF.